The rows below give T cell receptor beta chains drawn from one sample of a study of cytomegalovirus exposure and HLA in healthy donors. Sequenced by immunoSEQ multiplex PCR; TCRdb stores in-frame clones only, minus some. The data hold approximately 220,000 clones, with approximately 80% observed a single time. Sequenced material: PBMCs. The receptors come from a boy under 10 years old in good health and CMV-seronegative. Each CDR3 is given with its conserved first and last residue. The D gene is left open where the match is weak. Clone size is not always given. Where it is, it says once, few, many or a class for expanded clones.

-	TRBV29-1	TRBJ2-1	-	CSAPRRGSRYNEQFF	TGCAGCGCCCCAAGGCGGGGATCGCGCTACAATGAGCAGTTCTTC
-	TRBV13	TRBJ1-2	TRBD1	CASSLGQGDGYTF	TGTGCCAGCAGCTTGGGACAGGGCGATGGCTACACCTTC
-	TRBV6-1	TRBJ1-1	TRBD1	CASSQGALNTEAFF	TGTGCCAGCTCCCAGGGGGCCCTGAACACTGAAGCTTTCTTT
-	TRBV2	TRBJ2-3	-	CASPRLGGGTDTQYF	TGTGCCAGCCCTAGACTAGGGGGGGGCACAGATACGCAGTATTTT
once	TRBV5-1	TRBJ2-5	TRBD2	CASSLARGGEEETQYF	TGCGCCAGCAGCTTGGCGCGGGGAGGGGAGGAAGAGACCCAGTACTTC
-	TRBV9	TRBJ1-6	TRBD1	CASSPDREPYNSPLHF	TGTGCCAGCAGCCCAGACAGGGAACCATATAATTCACCCCTCCACTTT
-	TRBV19	TRBJ2-2	TRBD1	CASSISPGQGAIGELFF	TGTGCCAGTAGTATCTCCCCGGGACAGGGGGCGATCGGGGAGCTGTTTTTT
-	TRBV6-1	TRBJ1-5	TRBD1	CASATQGAYQPQHF	TGTGCCAGCGCCACACAGGGGGCGTATCAGCCCCAGCATTTT
once	TRBV30	TRBJ2-7	TRBD1	CAWSTRDSIYEQYF	TGTGCCTGGAGTACCCGGGACAGCATCTACGAGCAGTACTTC
-	TRBV18	TRBJ1-2	-	CASSAETGTNGYTF	TGTGCCAGCTCAGCAGAGACCGGGACAAACGGCTACACCTTC
-	TRBV14	TRBJ1-3	-	CASSQEGTHSGNTIYF	TGTGCCAGCAGCCAAGAGGGGACACACTCTGGAAACACCATATATTTT
-	TRBV5-4	TRBJ2-3	TRBD2	CASSPGRAGLPTDTQYF	TGTGCCAGCAGCCCGGGACGAGCGGGGCTCCCCACAGATACGCAGTATTTT
-	TRBV28	TRBJ2-4	-	CASSFTRIQYF	TGTGCCAGCAGTTTCACGCGCATTCAGTACTTC
-	TRBV29-1	TRBJ2-4	TRBD2	CSVDGLAGVNIQYF	TGCAGCGTTGACGGACTAGCGGGAGTTAACATTCAGTACTTC
-	TRBV7-9	TRBJ1-1	-	CASSFLEGGTEAFF	TGTGCCAGCAGCTTCCTCGAGGGGGGGACTGAAGCTTTCTTT
-	TRBV4-1	TRBJ2-7	-	CASSQGLESYEQYF	TGCGCCAGCAGCCAGGGACTCGAGTCCTACGAGCAGTACTTC
-	TRBV7-6	TRBJ2-1	TRBD2	CASREGASGDIEQFF	TGTGCCAGCCGGGAAGGGGCTAGCGGGGATATTGAGCAGTTCTTC
-	TRBV29-1	TRBJ2-1	TRBD2	CSVGSGGEQFF	TGCAGCGTTGGGTCGGGAGGTGAGCAGTTCTTC
-	TRBV5-6	TRBJ2-2	TRBD2	CASSLTTTWTSGNTGELFF	TGTGCCAGCAGCTTGACAACTACCTGGACTAGCGGGAACACCGGGGAGCTGTTTTTT
-	TRBV7-6	TRBJ2-7	-	CASSLAGPGGIYEQYF	TGTGCCAGCAGCTTAGCTGGGCCAGGGGGGATCTACGAGCAGTACTTC
-	TRBV6-1	TRBJ2-7	-	CASSALRVNTIYEQYF	TGTGCCAGCAGTGCCCTTCGGGTCAACACAATTTACGAGCAGTACTTC
-	TRBV27	TRBJ1-4	-	CASSSWSSNEKLFF	TGTGCCAGCAGTTCCTGGAGTTCTAATGAAAAACTGTTTTTT
-	TRBV19	TRBJ1-5	-	CASSIGDRINQPQHF	TGTGCCAGTAGTATAGGAGACAGGATCAATCAGCCCCAGCATTTT
-	TRBV27	TRBJ1-1	-	CASSLSGGRYSTEAFF	TGTGCCAGCAGTTTGAGCGGGGGGCGGTACTCCACTGAAGCTTTCTTT
-	TRBV5-1	TRBJ2-3	TRBD2	CASSSLAGGDDTQYF	TGCGCCAGCAGCTCTCTAGCGGGGGGCGACGATACGCAGTATTTT
-	TRBV18	TRBJ2-2	-	CASSPVWATGELFF	TGTGCCAGCTCACCAGTCTGGGCCACCGGGGAGCTGTTTTTT
-	TRBV27	TRBJ2-2	TRBD1	CASSPLTGVGGELFF	TGTGCCAGCAGTCCACTCACAGGGGTGGGCGGGGAGCTGTTTTTT
-	TRBV4-1	TRBJ1-2	TRBD1	CASSQPFEDRENYGYTF	TGCGCCAGCAGCCAACCTTTCGAAGACAGGGAAAACTATGGCTACACCTTC
few	TRBV2	TRBJ2-1	-	CASSGPGHVLYNEQFF	TGTGCCAGCAGCGGACCGGGACACGTGCTTTACAATGAGCAGTTCTTC
-	TRBV13	TRBJ2-1	-	CASSPRLLSFSYNEQFF	TGTGCCAGCAGCCCCCGACTCCTAAGTTTCTCCTACAATGAGCAGTTCTTC
-	TRBV7-9	TRBJ2-3	-	CASSLAQPMGTDTQYF	TGTGCCAGCAGCTTAGCACAGCCAATGGGCACAGATACGCAGTATTTT
-	TRBV10-3	TRBJ1-6	-	CAISDTNRNQNNSPLHF	TGTGCCATCAGTGACACTAACAGGAATCAGAATAATTCACCCCTCCACTTT
-	TRBV7-9	TRBJ2-3	-	CASSFTGSSSTDTQYF	TGTGCCAGCAGCTTTACGGGGTCATCTAGCACAGATACGCAGTATTTT
few	TRBV29-1	TRBJ2-5	-	CSAYRETQYF	TGCAGCGCTTATCGAGAGACCCAGTACTTC
-	TRBV2	TRBJ2-5	-	CASSPQPGTQYF	TGTGCCAGCAGCCCACAGCCCGGGACCCAGTACTTC
-	TRBV30	TRBJ2-3	-	CAWSGSTDTQYF	TGTGCCTGGTCAGGAAGCACAGATACGCAGTATTTT
-	TRBV6-5	TRBJ2-1	-	CASGAGTNTNNEQFF	TGTGCCAGCGGTGCCGGGACAAATACCAACAATGAGCAGTTCTTC
-	TRBV15	TRBJ2-1	-	CATSRGRGRSYNEQFF	TGTGCCACCAGCAGAGGTCGGGGGAGGTCCTACAATGAGCAGTTCTTC
-	TRBV23-1	TRBJ2-2	TRBD1	CASGPDYVDRGNTGELFF	TGCGCCAGCGGCCCTGACTACGTGGACAGGGGTAACACCGGGGAGCTGTTTTTT
-	TRBV18	TRBJ2-1	TRBD1	CASSPLGQGAEHEQFF	TGTGCCAGCTCACCACTCGGACAGGGGGCTGAACATGAGCAGTTCTTC
few	TRBV5-6	TRBJ2-4	-	CASSLGRMGKNIQYF	TGTGCCAGCAGCTTGGGGAGGATGGGGAAAAACATTCAGTACTTC
-	TRBV4-1	TRBJ2-7	TRBD2	CASSQVAPLEVLSGRALREQYF	TGCGCCAGCAGCCAAGTTGCCCCCCTTGAAGTCTTGAGCGGGAGGGCCCTACGGGAGCAGTACTTC